Listed here is a single TCR beta chain. Its antigen is not known. Some clones are missing from TCRdb's copy, which holds only in-frame ones; the method was immunoSEQ multiplex PCR. The data show 170,000 or so clones, about nine tenths seen once. This sample was taken from a study of T cell responses to AZD1222 COVID-19 vaccine. Overall study results and limits: White British people made up most donors, females outnumbered males, and clonal diversity was possibly underestimated. Spike regions recognized by vaccine-associated CD4 TCRs spanned the protein, led by 160-218 and 743-854. Only a handful of people who got AZD1222 tested seropositive at baseline.

The V gene's germline CDR1 is SGHAT and CDR2 FQDESV (reference sequence). The V gene lost 2 bases and the J gene lost 1 base, with 8 bases spanning the gap. The CDR3 extends over 14 amino acids. This receptor was obtained from an adult in good health. This material consisted of peripheral blood, taken on day 0 of AZD1222 vaccination. The gene calls are TRBV11-1 and TRBJ1-1; D is uncertain. For the CDR3, the DNA is TGTGCCAGCAGCTTATGGGCGGGGAACACTGAAGCTTTCTTT. Translated, it gives CASSLWAGNTEAFF.